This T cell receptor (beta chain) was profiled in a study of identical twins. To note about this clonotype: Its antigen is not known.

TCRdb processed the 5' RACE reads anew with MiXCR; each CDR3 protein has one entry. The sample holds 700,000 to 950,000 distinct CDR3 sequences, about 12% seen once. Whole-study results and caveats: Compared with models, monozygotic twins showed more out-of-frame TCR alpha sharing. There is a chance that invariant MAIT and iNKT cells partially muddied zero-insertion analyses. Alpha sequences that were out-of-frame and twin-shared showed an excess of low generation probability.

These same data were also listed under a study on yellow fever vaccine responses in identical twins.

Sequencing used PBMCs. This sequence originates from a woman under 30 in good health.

The CDR3 bases are TGTGCCAGCAGCCAAGGGGACGGGGCCTACAATGAGCAGTTCTTC. This sequence encodes CASSQGDGAYNEQFF. The V call is TRBV14, the J call TRBJ2-1, with D perhaps TRBD1 or TRBD2 (5 bases each). V was cut by 1 base and J by 2 bases, with 9 bases left in between. Germline CDR1 and CDR2: SGHDN and FVKESK. The CDR3 spans 15 residues.